The rows below give T cell receptor beta chains drawn from one sample of a study of shared clonotypes between healthy human individuals. Here immunoSEQ multiplex PCR was the method, and the copy in TCRdb shows in-frame clones only, minus some. The sample yields some 2.1 million clones, over 85% seen once. The sequenced material came from naive CD8+ T cells sorted from blood. These receptors came from a man aged 18 to 29 in good health. CDR3s include the opening cysteine and the closing phenylalanine or tryptophan. D genes are given only for firm matches. Not every row has a clone size; where given, it reads once, few, many or a size class.

clone size: once
D gene: NA
J gene: TRBJ2-3
V gene: TRBV30
CDR3 protein: CAWGKVITDTQYF
CDR3 DNA: TGTGCCTGGGGGAAGGTGATCACAGATACGCAGTATTTT

clone size: NA
D gene: TRBD1
J gene: TRBJ1-1
V gene: TRBV27
CDR3 protein: CASSPRQGNTEAFF
CDR3 DNA: TGTGCCAGCAGTCCAAGACAGGGGAACACTGAAGCTTTCTTT

clone size: NA
D gene: NA
J gene: TRBJ1-3
V gene: TRBV6-5
CDR3 protein: CASTAGNSGNTIYF
CDR3 DNA: TGTGCCAGCACCGCCGGGAACTCTGGAAACACCATATATTTT

clone size: NA
D gene: TRBD1
J gene: TRBJ2-2
V gene: TRBV5-1
CDR3 protein: CASSLGTGTGEPTGELFF
CDR3 DNA: TGCGCCAGCAGCTTGGGAACCGGGACAGGGGAACCGACCGGGGAGCTGTTTTTT

clone size: NA
D gene: TRBD2
J gene: TRBJ2-7
V gene: TRBV27
CDR3 protein: CASRILAASYEQYF
CDR3 DNA: TGTGCCAGCAGGATACTAGCGGCGAGCTACGAGCAGTACTTC

clone size: NA
D gene: TRBD1
J gene: TRBJ2-7
V gene: TRBV7-9
CDR3 protein: CASSLGPTGVAYEQYF
CDR3 DNA: TGTGCCAGCAGCTTAGGACCTACAGGGGTAGCCTACGAGCAGTACTTC

clone size: NA
D gene: TRBD1
J gene: TRBJ2-7
V gene: TRBV5-1
CDR3 protein: CASSLETGVFSYEQYF
CDR3 DNA: TGCGCCAGCAGCCTAGAAACAGGGGTCTTTTCCTACGAGCAGTACTTC

clone size: NA
D gene: NA
J gene: TRBJ2-1
V gene: TRBV6-5
CDR3 protein: CASSYGLLYNEQFF
CDR3 DNA: TGTGCCAGCAGTTACGGACTTCTCTACAATGAGCAGTTCTTC

clone size: NA
D gene: NA
J gene: TRBJ1-2
V gene: TRBV29-1
CDR3 protein: CSVGDGNGYTF
CDR3 DNA: TGCAGCGTTGGGGATGGTAATGGCTACACCTTC

clone size: NA
D gene: TRBD1
J gene: TRBJ1-1
V gene: TRBV7-9
CDR3 protein: CASSLGQGVNTEAFF
CDR3 DNA: TGTGCCAGCAGCCTTGGACAGGGTGTAAACACTGAAGCTTTCTTT

clone size: NA
D gene: NA
J gene: TRBJ1-5
V gene: TRBV28
CDR3 protein: CASAAGDSNQPQHF
CDR3 DNA: TGTGCCAGCGCAGCAGGGGACAGCAATCAGCCCCAGCATTTT

clone size: NA
D gene: NA
J gene: TRBJ1-4
V gene: TRBV10-1
CDR3 protein: CASSLLLGQEKLFF
CDR3 DNA: TGCGCCAGCAGTCTCCTCCTTGGGCAGGAAAAACTGTTTTTT

clone size: NA
D gene: TRBD2
J gene: TRBJ2-1
V gene: TRBV5-1
CDR3 protein: CASSLELAGPNEQFF
CDR3 DNA: TGCGCCAGCAGCTTGGAACTAGCGGGGCCCAATGAGCAGTTCTTC

clone size: NA
D gene: TRBD1
J gene: TRBJ2-7
V gene: TRBV2
CDR3 protein: CASSATGTGQHEQYF
CDR3 DNA: TGTGCCAGCAGTGCGACCGGGACAGGGCAACACGAGCAGTACTTC

clone size: once
D gene: TRBD1
J gene: TRBJ1-5
V gene: TRBV30
CDR3 protein: CAWSPGQGGQPQHF
CDR3 DNA: TGTGCCTGGAGTCCTGGACAGGGTGGTCAGCCCCAGCATTTT

clone size: NA
D gene: NA
J gene: TRBJ2-5
V gene: TRBV30
CDR3 protein: CAWSGGDGGETQYF
CDR3 DNA: TGTGCCTGGAGTGGGGGGGATGGAGGAGAGACCCAGTACTTC

clone size: NA
D gene: TRBD2
J gene: TRBJ2-1
V gene: TRBV10-3
CDR3 protein: CASLSGSSSYNEQFF
CDR3 DNA: TGTGCCTCCCTTAGCGGGTCGAGCTCCTACAATGAGCAGTTCTTC

clone size: NA
D gene: NA
J gene: TRBJ2-5
V gene: TRBV19
CDR3 protein: CASSDRDTQETQYF
CDR3 DNA: TGTGCCAGTAGCGATCGGGACACCCAAGAGACCCAGTACTTC

clone size: NA
D gene: TRBD1
J gene: TRBJ1-6
V gene: TRBV7-9
CDR3 protein: CASSPGPQGLDNSPLHF
CDR3 DNA: TGTGCCAGCAGCCCAGGCCCACAGGGGCTCGATAATTCACCCCTCCACTTT

clone size: once
D gene: NA
J gene: TRBJ1-1
V gene: TRBV30
CDR3 protein: CVGGSVTEAFF
CDR3 DNA: TGTGTTGGAGGGTCGGTCACTGAAGCTTTCTTT